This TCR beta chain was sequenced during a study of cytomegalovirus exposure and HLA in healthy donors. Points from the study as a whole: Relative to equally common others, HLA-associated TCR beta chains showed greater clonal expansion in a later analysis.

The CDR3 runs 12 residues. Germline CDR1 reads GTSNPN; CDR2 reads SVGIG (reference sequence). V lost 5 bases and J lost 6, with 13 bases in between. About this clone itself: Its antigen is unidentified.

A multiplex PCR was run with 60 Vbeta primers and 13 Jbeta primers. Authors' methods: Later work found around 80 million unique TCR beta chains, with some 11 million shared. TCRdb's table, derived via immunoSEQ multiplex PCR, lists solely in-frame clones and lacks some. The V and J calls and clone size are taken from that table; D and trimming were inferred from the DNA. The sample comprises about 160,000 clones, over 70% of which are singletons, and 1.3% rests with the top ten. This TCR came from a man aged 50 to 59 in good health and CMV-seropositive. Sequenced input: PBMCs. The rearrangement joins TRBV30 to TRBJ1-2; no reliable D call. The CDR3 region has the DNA TGTGCCTGGGAAGACGCGAGGAATGGCTACACCTTC. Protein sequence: CAWEDARNGYTF.